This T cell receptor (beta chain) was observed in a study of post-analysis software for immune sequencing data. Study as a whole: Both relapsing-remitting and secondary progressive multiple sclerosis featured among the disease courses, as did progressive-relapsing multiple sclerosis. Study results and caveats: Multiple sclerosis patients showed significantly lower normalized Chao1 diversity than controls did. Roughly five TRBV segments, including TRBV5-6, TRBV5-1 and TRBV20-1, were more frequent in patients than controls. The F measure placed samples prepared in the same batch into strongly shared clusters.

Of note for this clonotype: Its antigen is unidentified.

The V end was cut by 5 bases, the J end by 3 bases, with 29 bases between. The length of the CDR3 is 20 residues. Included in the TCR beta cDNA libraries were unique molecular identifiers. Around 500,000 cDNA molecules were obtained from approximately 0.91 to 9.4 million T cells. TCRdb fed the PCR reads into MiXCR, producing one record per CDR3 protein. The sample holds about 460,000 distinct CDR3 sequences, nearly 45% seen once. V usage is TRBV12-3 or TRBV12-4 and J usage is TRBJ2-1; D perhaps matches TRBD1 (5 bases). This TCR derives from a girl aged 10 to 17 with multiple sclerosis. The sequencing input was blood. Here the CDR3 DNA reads TGTGCCAGCAGTAATCCCACTACAGGTGGTCTCGGGTTATTCTACAATGAGCAGTTCTTC. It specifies CASSNPTTGGLGLFYNEQFF.